In its sample, the clone carrying this T cell receptor (beta chain) was seen a few times. Its specificity is unknown. The data were taken from a study of CD8 T cells in ankylosing spondylitis. Study-wide results and caveats: Blood from ankylosing spondylitis patients appeared to carry a characteristic roughly eight-variant TCR beta motif. In ankylosing spondylitis patients, matched synovial fluid reportedly showed significant enrichment of disease-linked clones. Clones that were linked to disease were CD8+ and were relatively rare in peripheral blood.

Using quantitative 5'-RACE with molecular barcodes, the authors made TCR beta libraries. TCRdb analysed the 5' RACE reads with MiXCR anew, one entry per CDR3 protein. In the table there are 750,000 to 850,000 distinct CDR3 sequences, roughly 12% of which are singletons. The V end was cut by 5 bases, the J end by 12 bases, with 17 bases between. This CDR3 region has 13 residues. Per the germline V gene, CDR1 is MNHEY and CDR2 is SVGEGT. The chain employs TRBV6-2 or TRBV6-3 and TRBJ2-1; D not resolved. The receptor was isolated from a male donor with ankylosing spondylitis. Specimen: blood, either unsorted or a sorted T cell fraction (not recorded which). CDR3 residues: CASSPSGEQRQFF. For the CDR3, the DNA is TGTGCCAGCAGTCCCTCCGGAGAGCAGCGGCAGTTCTTC.